This TCR beta chain was identified in a study of T cell repertoires in cytomegalovirus infection. TCRdb recomputed calls from the reads with MiXCR, one row per CDR3 protein. Of 640,000 or so distinct CDR3 sequences in the sample, roughly 33% were seen once. Trimming shortened V by 0 bases and J by 1 base, and 10 bases separated the two germline ends. The CDR3 loop spans 15 amino acids. Germline values: CDR1 SGHVS, CDR2 FNYEAQ. A remark on this clonotype: The antigen remains undetermined.

This sample comprised cultured PBMCs, obtained from culture after CMV antigen stimulation. This receptor was identified in a human donor in good health (CMV status not recorded). Some clones in this sample may be carry-over from other donors' samples. The gene calls are TRBV7-6 and TRBJ2-7; tentative D call: TRBD2 (6 bases). The chain's CDR3 is CASSLAGEDSYEQYF. The DNA for the CDR3 is TGTGCCAGCAGCTTAGCGGGGGAGGATTCCTACGAGCAGTACTTC.